The 7 T cell receptor beta chains below all came from one sample that was sequenced in a study of cytomegalovirus exposure and HLA in healthy donors (dated by TCRdb to between 2016 and 2019). To prepare the library, the immunoSEQ multiplex PCR assay was applied. For the multiplex PCR, a mixture combining 60 forward primers for TCR Vbeta segments and 13 reverse primers for TCR Jbeta segments was used. TCRdb took this table from immuneACCESS and kept in-frame rearrangements with V and J called. Such tables lack part of the clones; where checked against another copy, unresolved V genes explain under half of the gap, and the rest is unexplained. The sample data list about 130,000 clones, and just over 75% of these were observed just once. The ten largest clones capture about 1.8% of the sample. The sequenced sample was PBMCs. These TCRs come from a woman between 45 and 65 years old in good health and CMV-seronegative.

The rearrangement uses TRBV11-2 and TRBJ2-7, with TRBD1 identical over 9 bases. The CDR3 has 16 amino acids. CDR1 SGHAT and CDR2 FQNNGV come from the germline V gene. Losses at the gene ends were 5 bases for V and 1 base for J; bases not matched to a gene: 9. The CDR3 here is CASSPRRDRDSYEQYV. The CDR3 DNA follows: TGTGCCAGCAGCCCACGCCGGGACAGGGATTCCTACGAGCAGTACGTC.

The chain employs TRBV27 and TRBJ2-3, with D maybe TRBD1 (6 bases). Germline CDR1 is MNHEY and CDR2 is SMNVEV (reference sequence). Trimming pared 5 bases from V and 5 bases from J, leaving 14 bases between. This CDR3 region has 14 residues. Here the CDR3 reads CASSHPTGQDTQYF. The CDR3 nucleotides are TGTGCCAGCAGTCACCCCACAGGGCAAGATACGCAGTATTTT.

This sequence joins TRBV5-1 and TRBJ2-3, with 14 bases lining up with TRBD2. The CDR3 length is 17 residues. Germline CDR1 reads SGHRS; CDR2 reads YFSETQ. Losses at the gene ends were 4 bases for V and 0 bases for J; bases not matched to a gene: 4. CDR3 loop: CASSGLAGGPSTDTQYF. DNA for the CDR3: TGCGCCAGCAGCGGACTAGCGGGAGGTCCTAGCACAGATACGCAGTATTTT.

V and J are TRBV19 and TRBJ2-7; 7 bases map to TRBD2. V was clipped by 5 bases and J by 2 bases; unmatched bases: 9. This CDR3 contains 15 residues. Germline CDR1 LNHDA, CDR2 SQIVND (reference sequence). CDR3 sequence: CASSLQAGVTYEQYV. The DNA of the CDR3 is TGTGCCAGTAGTCTGCAGGCGGGAGTAACCTACGAGCAGTACGTC.

The rearrangement uses TRBV7-2 and TRBJ1-1, with a tentative D call TRBD1 (5 bases). The CDR3 is made up of 14 amino acids. The V and J ends lost 4 bases and 0 bases respectively, with 9 bases between them. CDR1 is SGHTA, CDR2 FQGNSA, per germline. In DNA, the CDR3 is TGTGCCAGCAGCTCCGACAGCCTGAACACTGAAGCTTTCTTT. It specifies CASSSDSLNTEAFF.

The genes are TRBV29-1 and TRBJ2-2; 10 bases map to TRBD2. The V segment lost 7 bases and the J segment 2 bases; nucleotides outside the gene matches: 13. CDR1 is SQVTM, CDR2 ANQGSEA, per germline. The CDR3 is made up of 17 amino acids. As DNA, the CDR3 is TGCAGCGCGGAAAGGGGGGGACTAGCGTTAAACACCGGGGAGCTGTTTTTT. Translating gives CSAERGGLALNTGELFF.

Turning to this clone: In the same sample, other DNA sequences code for this CDR3. The gene calls are TRBV19 and TRBJ2-3; possibly TRBD2 for D (6 bases). Germline V gene sequence: CDR1 LNHDA, CDR2 SQIVND (reference sequence). Trimming stripped 4 bases from V and 0 bases from J, with 8 bases between. The CDR3 has 14 amino acids. The CDR3 DNA sequence: TGTGCCAGTAGTAGAAGCGGGAGCACAGATACGCAGTATTTT. This codes for CASSRSGSTDTQYF.